A single sample gave rise to the 6 T cell receptor beta chains below, sequenced in a study of blood T cell repertoires in COVID-19. The method was immunoSEQ multiplex PCR; TCRdb's version includes in-frame clones alone and lacks a portion of them. Of almost 400,000 clones listed, over 75% are singletons. Sequenced: PBMCs or T cells enriched from blood (not recorded which). The receptor source for this set is a woman under 40 with acute COVID-19.

This chain connects TRBV7-9 to TRBJ2-3; D is ambiguous. Trimming left V 2 bases short and J 4 bases short, with 4 bases between. The CDR3 is 12 amino acids. Per the germline V gene, CDR1 is SEHNR and CDR2 is FQNEAQ (reference sequence). The CDR3 DNA is TGTGCCAGCAGCTTAAGCCCAGATACGCAGTATTTT. Translated, it gives CASSLSPDTQYF. The full variable domain, completed using reference TRBV7-9 and TRBJ2-3, is DTGVSQNPRHKITKRGQNVTFRCDPISEHNRLYWYRQTLGQGPEFLTYFQNEAQLEKSRLLSDRFSAERPKGSFSTLEIQRTEQGDSAMYLCASSLSPDTQYFGPGTRLTVL.

This rearrangement joins TRBV7-2 to TRBJ2-3; 9 bases align to TRBD2. J lost 0 bases, V lost 5 bases, and 9 bases had no gene match. The length of the CDR3 is 17 residues. Per germline, CDR1 SGHTA and CDR2 FQGNSA. The CDR3 loop is CASSVVERGASTDTQYF. In DNA, the CDR3 is TGTGCCAGCAGCGTCGTTGAGCGGGGGGCCAGCACAGATACGCAGTATTTT.

The count of this clone is one. The CDR3 nucleotides are TGTGCCAGCAGCAGTGGGCCAGGGGAAGGCTACACCTTC. It specifies CASSSGPGEGYTF. The chain is built from TRBV7-9 and TRBJ1-2, with a tentative D call TRBD1 (6 bases). Per the germline V gene, CDR1 is SEHNR and CDR2 is FQNEAQ (reference sequence). The CDR3 runs 13 residues. The V end was cut by 5 bases, the J end by 8 bases, with 15 bases between.

V gene TRBV6-5 combines with J gene TRBJ2-5; 9 bases are a match to TRBD2. The CDR3 sequence is 14 residues long. Per the germline V gene, CDR1 is MNHEY and CDR2 is SVGAGI. J was trimmed by 9 bases and V by 2 bases; bases with no gene match: 7. As DNA, the CDR3 is TGTGCCAGCAGTTACGGTCTAGCGGGGTCGCCCCAGTACTTC. This gives the protein CASSYGLAGSPQYF.

This clone was seen only once. The rearrangement links TRBV27 to TRBJ1-2; no definite D call. Trimming took 4 bases from V and 2 from J, leaving 14 bases between them. The CDR3 runs to 15 residues. Germline-derived CDR1 and CDR2 are MNHEY and SMNVEV (reference sequence). In DNA, the CDR3 is TGTGCCAGCAGTTCCCCCGAGAGAGCAAACTATGGCTACACCTTC. It codes for CASSSPERANYGYTF.

The chain is built from TRBV10-3 and TRBJ1-2; the match to TRBD1 covers 11 bases. This CDR3 has 13 amino acids. The germline V gene encodes CDR1 ENHRY and CDR2 SYGVKD. The junction had 4 bases not matched to a gene; V was cut back by 9 bases and J by 4 bases. CDR3 sequence (DNA): TGTGCCATGTGGACAGGGGGCGCCTATGGCTACACCTTC. Residues: CAMWTGGAYGYTF.